Below, 17 T cell receptor beta chains from the same sample are listed, as sequenced in a study of blood T cell repertoires in COVID-19. Using immunoSEQ multiplex PCR, the repertoire was profiled, and TCRdb retains in-frame clones only, with some absent. The table has over 200,000 clones, about 93% seen once; the top ten hold 0.82%. Sequencing was performed on peripheral blood. These receptors were collected from a man between 60 and 75 years old with COVID-19, enrolled during active disease.

The genes are TRBV2 and TRBJ2-7; possibly TRBD1 for D (5 bases). Germline V gene data show CDR1 as SNHLY and CDR2 as FYNNEI. V shed 2 bases and J shed 1 base, with 9 bases lying between them. This CDR3 has 14 amino acids. This CDR3 is CASSEPQGSYEQYF. CDR3 bases: TGTGCCAGCAGTGAACCCCAGGGTTCCTACGAGCAGTACTTC.

The V and J genes are TRBV9 and TRBJ2-1; 8 bases are shared with TRBD2. This CDR3 region has 15 residues. V lost 4 bases and J lost 4; bases outside the gene matches: 7. Germline V gene sequence: CDR1 SGDLS, CDR2 YYNGEE. In nucleotides, the CDR3 is TGTGCCAGCAGCTCAACCACGGGGGGGTACAATGAGCAGTTCTTC. It specifies CASSSTTGGYNEQFF.

The chain has TRBV6-5 and TRBJ1-1; D unresolved. CDR1 and CDR2 from the germline V gene are MNHEY and SVGAGI. Trimming left V 5 bases short and J 0 bases short, with 13 bases between. CDR3 length: 15 residues. CDR3 sequence reads: CASSLGLGLNTEAFF. For the CDR3, the DNA is TGTGCCAGCAGTCTAGGACTAGGACTGAACACTGAAGCTTTCTTT.

The V call is TRBV27, the J call TRBJ2-7; 10 bases line up with TRBD1. CDR3 length: 15 amino acids. V dropped 2 bases and J dropped 3; count of bases not matched to a gene: 4. In germline, CDR1 is MNHEY, CDR2 SMNVEV (reference sequence). The CDR3 sequence: CASSLKGQGFYEQYF. CDR3 nucleotide sequence: TGTGCCAGCAGTTTAAAGGGACAGGGGTTCTACGAGCAGTACTTC.

The V gene is TRBV19, the J gene TRBJ2-1, with 9 positions matching TRBD1. Germline V gives CDR1 LNHDA, CDR2 SQIVND (reference sequence). The CDR3 runs 17 residues. V was clipped by 2 bases and J by 7 bases; unmatched bases: 12. CDR3 sequence (DNA): TGTGCCAGTAGTATAATTGGTGTAAGGGACAGGGCGAATGAGCAGTTCTTC. Protein: CASSIIGVRDRANEQFF.

V and J are TRBV29-1 and TRBJ2-2; TRBD2 agrees at 8 bases. Germline values: CDR1 SQVTM, CDR2 ANQGSEA. The J segment lost 5 bases and the V segment lost 6 bases, leaving 2 bases of the junction unmatched. The CDR3 sequence is 12 residues long. In DNA, the CDR3 is TGCAGCGTCGGGAGGGTTACCGGGGAGCTGTTTTTT. This gives the protein CSVGRVTGELFF.

This clone was seen only once. The chain links TRBV7-9 to TRBJ1-2, with TRBD1 matching 10 bases. The germline CDR1 and CDR2 sequences are SEHNR and FQNEAQ (reference sequence). The CDR3 contains 15 residues. The J segment lost 4 bases and the V segment lost 0 bases, leaving 2 bases of the junction unmatched. CDR3 protein: CASSLAGDRGYGYTF. CDR3 sequence (DNA): TGTGCCAGCAGCTTAGCGGGGGACAGGGGCTATGGCTACACCTTC.

CDR3 region: CASSQRPQGRYGYTF. CDR3 in DNA: TGTGCCAGCAGTCAAAGACCCCAGGGGCGCTATGGCTACACCTTC. V usage is TRBV28 and J usage is TRBJ1-2, with D perhaps TRBD1 (6 bases). V was trimmed by 5 bases and J by 4 bases, leaving 17 bases between them. CDR1 is MDHEN and CDR2 is SYDVKM in the germline V gene. The CDR3 is made up of 15 amino acids.

CDR3 sequence: CASSKQAGVSHEQFF. The CDR3 DNA reads TGTGCCAGCAGTAAACAAGCGGGAGTGTCCCATGAGCAGTTCTTC. The V gene is TRBV6-5, the J gene TRBJ2-1; 8 bases agree with TRBD2. The CDR3 is 15 amino acids. Per the germline V gene, CDR1 is MNHEY and CDR2 is SVGAGI. V was pared by 5 bases and J by 8 bases, with 11 bases of the junction left unmatched.

The gene calls are TRBV5-1 and TRBJ2-5; 9 nucleotides align to TRBD1. Trimming at V came to 4 bases and at J to 0 bases, leaving 4 bases not matched to a gene. CDR1 is SGHRS and CDR2 is YFSETQ in the germline V gene. The CDR3 loop spans 15 amino acids. CDR3 in DNA: TGCGCCAGCAGCCTCGGGACAGGGAACCAAGAGACCCAGTACTTC. Its translation: CASSLGTGNQETQYF.

This chain connects TRBV5-1 to TRBJ1-2; TRBD1 matches 7 bases. Trimming took 0 bases from V and 6 from J; bases not matched to a gene: 5. CDR1 SGHRS and CDR2 YFSETQ come from the germline V gene. The CDR3 consists of 14 residues. DNA of the CDR3: TGCGCCAGCAGCTTGGGACAGGGAATGGATGGCTACACCTTC. Protein sequence: CASSLGQGMDGYTF.

The chain employs TRBV5-4 and TRBJ2-2; TRBD2 matches at 15 bases. Germline CDR1 SGHNT, CDR2 YYREEE (reference sequence). Trimming cost V 0 bases and J 3 bases; bases outside gene matches: 3. This CDR3 comprises 18 residues. The CDR3: CASSLDGLAGGYTGELFF. CDR3 coding DNA: TGTGCCAGCAGCTTGGATGGACTAGCGGGGGGGTACACCGGGGAGCTGTTTTTT.

J is TRBJ2-7 and V is TRBV2, with TRBD1 matching 8 bases. The CDR3 runs 14 residues. The V gene's germline CDR1 is SNHLY and CDR2 FYNNEI. J was trimmed by 5 bases and V by 6 bases; bases with no gene match: 9. DNA of the CDR3: TGTGCCAGCAGGATCACTGGGACAGGAAACGAGCAGTACTTC. Translation gives CASRITGTGNEQYF.

The chain has TRBV25-1 and TRBJ2-5; TRBD2 is a possible D gene (5 bases). V was pared by 5 bases and J by 1 base, with 17 bases between. The CDR3 is made up of 16 amino acids. Germline V CDR1 and CDR2: MGHDK, SYGVNS. The CDR3 nucleotides are TGTGCCAGCAGTAAACGGGGTTCTAGGGCCCAAGAGACCCAGTACTTC. As protein: CASSKRGSRAQETQYF.

The chain carries TRBV19 and TRBJ2-3, with a weak D call TRBD2 (6 bases). The germline V gene encodes CDR1 LNHDA and CDR2 SQIVND (reference sequence). V was shortened by 1 base and J by 1 base, with 12 bases between the two germline ends. The CDR3 is made up of 16 amino acids. The CDR3 reads CASSIGTGVGTDTQYF. The CDR3, as DNA: TGTGCCAGTAGTATAGGAACGGGGGTAGGCACAGATACGCAGTATTTT.

The chain is built from TRBV10-2 and TRBJ1-3; D uncertain. Germline lookup yields CDR1 WSHSY and CDR2 SAAADI. The V end lost 3 bases, the J end lost 3 bases, and 15 bases lay between the germline ends. The CDR3 contains 16 residues. CDR3 sequence (DNA): TGCGCCAGCAGTGATTCCCCCTCACACATTGGAAACACCATATATTTT. Its protein product is CASSDSPSHIGNTIYF.

This chain uses TRBV7-2 with TRBJ2-1; 13 bases align to TRBD2. Germline CDR1 and CDR2: SGHTA and FQGNSA. J gave up 8 bases and V 5 bases, and 6 bases lay outside the gene matches. This CDR3 is 15 amino acids long. In DNA, the CDR3 is TGTGCCAGCAGCCCCGGACTAGCGGGAGAGCATGAGCAGTTCTTC. Its translation: CASSPGLAGEHEQFF. The full variable domain, its missing parts supplied by reference TRBV7-2 and TRBJ2-1, is GAGVSQSPSNKVTEKGKDVELRCDPISGHTALYWYRQSLGQGLEFLIYFQGNSAPDKSGLPSDRFSAERTGGSVSTLTIQRTQQEDSAVYLCASSPGLAGEHEQFFGPGTRLTVL.